This is a list of T cell receptor beta chains from one sample in a study of cytomegalovirus exposure and HLA in healthy donors. Here immunoSEQ multiplex PCR was the method, and the copy in TCRdb shows in-frame clones only, minus some. The sample lists about 70,000 clones; over 70% were seen once. Input material: PBMCs. The receptors derive from a human donor in good health. The CDR3 runs from the conserved cysteine through the conserved F or W. D genes are given only for firm matches. Clone size is shown for a subset of rows, as once, few, many or a class of expanded clone.

D gene	V gene	CDR3 length	clone size	J gene	CDR3 DNA	CDR3 protein
NA	TRBV6-5	12	few	TRBJ1-1	TGTGCCAGCAGTTTTGGAGGCACTGAAGCTTTCTTT	CASSFGGTEAFF
NA	TRBV14	16	NA	TRBJ1-2	TGTGCCAGCAGCCAAAGAGGGTTCGGGCATATCTATGGCTACACCTTC	CASSQRGFGHIYGYTF
TRBD1	TRBV6-5	14	NA	TRBJ2-1	TGTGCCAGCAGGGGACAGGGTTCGGGGAATGAGCAGTTCTTC	CASRGQGSGNEQFF
NA	TRBV10-1	15	NA	TRBJ2-1	TGCGCCAGCAGTGATCGTCGGGATCACTACAATGAGCAGTTCTTC	CASSDRRDHYNEQFF
NA	TRBV7-9	12	NA	TRBJ1-1	TGTGCCAGCAGCTACAGTTCTACTGAAGCTTTCTTT	CASSYSSTEAFF
NA	TRBV2	15	NA	TRBJ2-2	TGTGCCAGCAATAGGGAGGCGGCAGGCACCGGGGAGCTGTTTTTT	CASNREAAGTGELFF
NA	TRBV5-6	13	NA	TRBJ1-3	TGTGCCAGCAGCTTTTCTACTGGAAACACCATATATTTT	CASSFSTGNTIYF
NA	TRBV4-1	13	NA	TRBJ2-7	TGCGCCAGCAGCGCAACAGGGCAATACGAGCAGTACTTC	CASSATGQYEQYF
NA	TRBV4-1	18	NA	TRBJ2-7	TGCGCCAGCAGCCAAGATTCATCTTACGGGAGAGGGGTCTACGAGCAGTACTTC	CASSQDSSYGRGVYEQYF
NA	TRBV9	15	NA	TRBJ2-2	TGTGCCAGCAGCTCTATGGGGGGGAACACCGGGGAGCTGTTTTTT	CASSSMGGNTGELFF
TRBD1	TRBV7-9	13	NA	TRBJ1-2	TGTGCCAGCCCTAACCGGGACAGGGATGGCTACACCTTC	CASPNRDRDGYTF
NA	TRBV5-6	15	NA	TRBJ2-2	TGTGCCAGCAGCTCGGACGGGGAGGCCACCGGGGAGCTGTTTTTT	CASSSDGEATGELFF
NA	TRBV7-6	14	NA	TRBJ1-3	TGTGCCAGCAGCCGAAGGACAGCAGGAAACACCATATATTTT	CASSRRTAGNTIYF
NA	TRBV6-1	15	few	TRBJ1-1	TGTGCCAGCAGCCCTCAACAGGGAACGAACACTGAAGCTTTCTTT	CASSPQQGTNTEAFF
NA	TRBV5-1	15	NA	TRBJ1-4	TGCGCCAGCAGCCCGAGGGCAGCCTTTAATGAAAAACTGTTTTTT	CASSPRAAFNEKLFF
NA	TRBV21-1	17	NA	TRBJ2-7	TGTGCCAGCAGCCCCGGGGCAGGGGGCGGGAAGGCCTACGAGCAGTACTTC	CASSPGAGGGKAYEQYF
TRBD1	TRBV5-1	14	once	TRBJ2-7	TGCGCCAGCAGCCTACTGACAGGGGGCTACGAGCAGTACTTC	CASSLLTGGYEQYF
NA	TRBV6-1	14	NA	TRBJ2-7	TGTGCCAGCAGTGAAGATGGACATGTCTACGAGCAGTACTTC	CASSEDGHVYEQYF
NA	TRBV5-1	14	NA	TRBJ2-1	TGCGCCAGCAGCTTGGAGGGGGTACACAATGAGCAGTTCTTC	CASSLEGVHNEQFF
NA	TRBV5-1	15	NA	TRBJ2-3	TGCGCCAGCAGCTTACAGGGCGCCAGCACAGATACGCAGTATTTT	CASSLQGASTDTQYF
NA	TRBV2	13	NA	TRBJ1-2	TGTGCCAGCCTACAAGTAAGGGGATATGGCTACACCTTC	CASLQVRGYGYTF
NA	TRBV18	14	NA	TRBJ1-1	TGTGCCAGCTCCCTGCAGGGGAGTCAAACTGAAGCTTTCTTT	CASSLQGSQTEAFF
NA	TRBV29-1	14	NA	TRBJ2-1	TGCAGCGTTGAGAGAGGTACAGGGAAAAATGAGCAGTTCTTC	CSVERGTGKNEQFF
TRBD2	TRBV6-6	15	NA	TRBJ2-7	TGTGCCAGCACCCTTAGCGGGACTGCCTCCTACGAGCAGTACTTC	CASTLSGTASYEQYF
NA	TRBV7-9	15	NA	TRBJ2-1	TGTGCCAGCAGCTTAGCGGGAGCGTCCTACAATGAGCAGTTCTTC	CASSLAGASYNEQFF
TRBD1	TRBV25-1	14	few	TRBJ2-7	TGTGCCAGCAGTGGTTGGACAGGGAATTGGGGGCAGTACTTC	CASSGWTGNWGQYF
NA	TRBV7-2	14	NA	TRBJ2-2	TGTGCCAGCAGCCTAAATGCCAGGATAGGGGAGCTGTTTTTT	CASSLNARIGELFF
NA	TRBV18	14	NA	TRBJ2-3	TGTGCCAGCTCACCAAGGAGGGAGGCAGATACGCAGTATTTT	CASSPRREADTQYF
TRBD2	TRBV30	14	NA	TRBJ2-1	TGTGCCTGGAGGGTAGCGGGCCCCTACAATGAGCAGTTCTTC	CAWRVAGPYNEQFF
NA	TRBV27	13	NA	TRBJ1-1	TGTGCCAGCAGCCTTAGCCGTTCCCGTGAAGCTTTCTTT	CASSLSRSREAFF
TRBD1	TRBV6-5	12	NA	TRBJ2-1	TGTGCCAGCAGTCGAACAGGGGATGAGCAGTTCTTC	CASSRTGDEQFF
NA	TRBV10-1	14	NA	TRBJ2-7	TGCGCCAGCGCCCCCGGGACACTACTTTACGAGCAGTACTTC	CASAPGTLLYEQYF
NA	TRBV6-1	14	NA	TRBJ1-2	TGTGCCAGCAGTTTACAGAAAACTAACTATGGCTACACCTTC	CASSLQKTNYGYTF
NA	TRBV7-8	14	NA	TRBJ1-6	TGTGCCAGCAGCTTAGACATCCAGAATTCACCCCTCCACTTT	CASSLDIQNSPLHF
NA	TRBV7-7	14	NA	TRBJ1-2	TGTGCTAGCAGCCCCCTTCTAGCTAACTATGGCTACACCTTC	CASSPLLANYGYTF
TRBD1	TRBV29-1	12	once	TRBJ2-1	TGCAGCGGGGACAGGGGGATCAATGAGCAGTTCTTC	CSGDRGINEQFF
NA	TRBV15	12	NA	TRBJ2-7	TGTGCCACCAGCAGAGATAAATACGAGCAGTACTTC	CATSRDKYEQYF
NA	TRBV5-1	14	NA	TRBJ2-3	TGCGCCAGCAGCCAGGACAGTAGCACAGATACGCAGTATTTT	CASSQDSSTDTQYF
TRBD1	TRBV5-1	18	NA	TRBJ1-1	TGCGCCAGCAGCCGAAATAGCGTGACAGGGGAAGGGAACACTGAAGCTTTCTTT	CASSRNSVTGEGNTEAFF
NA	TRBV5-1	15	NA	TRBJ2-5	TGCGCCAGCAGCTTGGCCGGAAGACAGCAAGAGACCCAGTACTTC	CASSLAGRQQETQYF
NA	TRBV30	16	few	TRBJ1-2	TGTGCCTGGGACGGACGACGTGGGGGGACTAACTATGGCTACACCTTC	CAWDGRRGGTNYGYTF
TRBD2	TRBV2	15	NA	TRBJ2-3	TGTGCCAGCAGTGCTCGGCGGGAGGAAGGAGATACGCAGTATTTT	CASSARREEGDTQYF
NA	TRBV27	17	NA	TRBJ2-3	TGTGCCAGCAGTCTGTGGACTGACTCCCCAGCAGCAGATACGCAGTATTTT	CASSLWTDSPAADTQYF
NA	TRBV5-1	15	NA	TRBJ1-1	TGCGCCAGCCAAAACGCAGACAGGTTGAACACTGAAGCTTTCTTT	CASQNADRLNTEAFF
NA	TRBV5-6	15	NA	TRBJ1-5	TGTGCCAGCAGCCCGGGAGGCCGCATCAATCAGCCCCAGCATTTT	CASSPGGRINQPQHF
NA	TRBV5-6	16	NA	TRBJ1-5	TGTGCCAGCAGCTCCGTACAGTCCTATAGCAATCAGCCCCAGCATTTT	CASSSVQSYSNQPQHF
TRBD1	TRBV5-8	14	few	TRBJ1-1	TGTGCCAGCGAGACAGGGAGGTTGAACACTGAAGCTTTCTTT	CASETGRLNTEAFF
NA	TRBV27	14	NA	TRBJ2-5	TGTGCCAGCAGTCCCGACGGACTCCAAGAGACCCAGTACTTC	CASSPDGLQETQYF
NA	TRBV5-6	15	NA	TRBJ2-1	TGTGCCAGCAGCTTGGCCCCGGGTACCTACAATGAGCAGTTCTTC	CASSLAPGTYNEQFF
TRBD2	TRBV29-1	13	NA	TRBJ2-5	TGCAGCGCCGAGGCTAGCGGGGGGGAGACCCAGTACTTC	CSAEASGGETQYF
NA	TRBV7-9	15	once	TRBJ1-3	TGTGCCAGCAGCTTAGCCACAGGGTTTGGAAACACCATATATTTT	CASSLATGFGNTIYF
TRBD1	TRBV28	18	NA	TRBJ2-3	TGTGCCAGCAGGTCCGGGACAGAAAAGTCCACTAGCACAGATACGCAGTATTTT	CASRSGTEKSTSTDTQYF
NA	TRBV10-3	14	NA	TRBJ1-2	TGTGCCATCAGTGAGTCGAGAGGGAACTATGGCTACACCTTC	CAISESRGNYGYTF
NA	TRBV5-1	13	NA	TRBJ2-5	TGCGCCAGCAGCTCGGACAGCCTAGGGGAGCAGTACTTC	CASSSDSLGEQYF
NA	TRBV11-3	13	NA	TRBJ2-1	TGTGCCAGCAGCTTAGCGGGGGACAATGAGCAGTTCTTC	CASSLAGDNEQFF
TRBD1	TRBV25-1	14	NA	TRBJ1-1	TGTGCCAGCAGTGGGGACAGCCTGAACACTGAAGCTTTCTTT	CASSGDSLNTEAFF
NA	TRBV30	11	NA	TRBJ2-7	TGTGCTGTTAAGAATGCCTACGAGCAGTACTTC	CAVKNAYEQYF
TRBD2	TRBV6-1	17	once	TRBJ2-2	TGTGCCAGCAGTGGAGCCGCCGGGAGGGCCGACACCGGGGAGCTGTTTTTT	CASSGAAGRADTGELFF